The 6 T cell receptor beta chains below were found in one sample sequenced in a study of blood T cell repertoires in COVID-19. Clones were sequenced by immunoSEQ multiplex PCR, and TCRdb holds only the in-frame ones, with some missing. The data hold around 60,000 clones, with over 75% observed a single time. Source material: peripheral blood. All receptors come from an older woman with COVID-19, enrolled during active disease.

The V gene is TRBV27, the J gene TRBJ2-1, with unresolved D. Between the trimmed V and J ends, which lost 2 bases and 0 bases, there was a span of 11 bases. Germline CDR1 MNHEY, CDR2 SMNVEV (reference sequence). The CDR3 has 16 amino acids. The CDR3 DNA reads TGTGCCAGCAGTTTAGGGCAGCAGACCTCCTACAATGAGCAGTTCTTC. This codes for CASSLGQQTSYNEQFF.

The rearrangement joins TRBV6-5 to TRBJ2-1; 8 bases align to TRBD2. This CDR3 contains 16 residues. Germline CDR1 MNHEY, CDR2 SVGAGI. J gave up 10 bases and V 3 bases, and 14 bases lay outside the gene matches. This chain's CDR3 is CASSYRGWAAGDEQFF. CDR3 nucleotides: TGTGCCAGCAGTTATCGGGGGTGGGCAGCGGGAGACGAGCAGTTCTTC.

The CDR3 region is CASSLGPDREETQYF. The CDR3 DNA is TGTGCCAGCAGTTTAGGACCGGACAGGGAAGAGACCCAGTACTTC. This chain connects TRBV27 to TRBJ2-5; 8 bases line up with TRBD1. Germline loops: CDR1 MNHEY, CDR2 SMNVEV (reference sequence). J was trimmed by 3 bases and V by 2 bases; bases with no gene match: 5. This CDR3 contains 15 residues.

The chain's CDR3 is CASSLVLAGGTSYNEQFF. CDR3 DNA sequence: TGCGCCAGCAGCTTGGTACTAGCGGGAGGAACATCCTACAATGAGCAGTTCTTC. V and J are TRBV5-1 and TRBJ2-1; 12 bases fit TRBD2. Trimming took 0 bases from V and 1 from J; bases not matched to a gene: 5. The CDR3 totals 18 residues. CDR1 is SGHRS and CDR2 is YFSETQ in the germline V gene. The full variable domain, its missing parts supplied by reference TRBV5-1 and TRBJ2-1, is KAGVTQTPRYLIKTRGQQVTLSCSPISGHRSVSWYQQTPGQGLQFLFEYFSETQRNKGNFPGRFSGRQFSNSRSEMNVSTLELGDSALYLCASSLVLAGGTSYNEQFFGPGTRLTVL.

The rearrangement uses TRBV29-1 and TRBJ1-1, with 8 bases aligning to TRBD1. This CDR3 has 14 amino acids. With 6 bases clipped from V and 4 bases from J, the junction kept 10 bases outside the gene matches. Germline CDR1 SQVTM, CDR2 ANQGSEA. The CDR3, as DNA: TGCAGCGTGAATCCGACAGGGGTGGGCACTGAAGCTTTCTTT. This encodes CSVNPTGVGTEAFF.

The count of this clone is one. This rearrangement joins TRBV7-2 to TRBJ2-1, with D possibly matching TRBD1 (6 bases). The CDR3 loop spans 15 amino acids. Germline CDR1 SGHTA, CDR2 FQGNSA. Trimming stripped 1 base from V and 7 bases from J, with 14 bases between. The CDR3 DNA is TGTGCCAGCAGCTTAGAAGGACAGATTTGGAATGAGCAGTTCTTC. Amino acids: CASSLEGQIWNEQFF.